The 23 T cell receptor beta chains presented below share a single source sample, sequenced in a study of blood T cell repertoires in COVID-19. TCRdb keeps only in-frame clones here, not all; method: immunoSEQ multiplex PCR. The table shows around 130,000 clones, with roughly three quarters occurring only once. Sequenced sample: peripheral blood. These TCRs come from an elderly man with acute or convalescent COVID-19.

In DNA form, the CDR3 reads TGTGCCAGCAGTTTCATGGACAGGGAAGATCAGCCCCAGCATTTT. This encodes CASSFMDREDQPQHF. The chain employs TRBV28 and TRBJ1-5, with TRBD1 identical over 8 bases. Germline V lookup: CDR1 MDHEN, CDR2 SYDVKM. Trimming took 3 bases from V and 5 from J; bases not matched to a gene: 6. The CDR3 totals 15 residues.

The chain employs TRBV7-9 and TRBJ2-3; TRBD1 matches at 11 bases. V gave up 3 bases and J gave up 3 bases; unmatched junction bases: 5. Germline loops: CDR1 SEHNR, CDR2 FQNEAQ (reference sequence). The CDR3 totals 16 residues. The CDR3 DNA reads as TGTGCCAGCAGCTTTGGGACAGGGGGAGGAACAGATACGCAGTATTTT. It yields the protein CASSFGTGGGTDTQYF.

The genes are TRBV7-6 and TRBJ2-7; 8 nucleotides line up with TRBD1. The germline CDR1 and CDR2 sequences are SGHVS and FNYEAQ. The CDR3 is made up of 15 amino acids. Trimming removed 0 bases from V and 5 bases from J; junction bases left unmatched: 6. The CDR3 is CASSLAGQGANEQYF. In nucleotides, the CDR3 is TGTGCCAGCAGCTTAGCGGGGCAGGGGGCGAACGAGCAGTACTTC.

The chain combines TRBV9 with TRBJ1-2; weak D call: TRBD1 (6 bases). Germline V gene data show CDR1 as SGDLS and CDR2 as YYNGEE. V was cut by 3 bases and J by 6 bases, with 12 bases left in between. The CDR3 is 13 residues long. As DNA, the CDR3 is TGTGCCAGCAGCGCACAGGGTTGGAATGGCTACACCTTC. The encoded protein is CASSAQGWNGYTF.

The chain combines TRBV27 with TRBJ1-1, with D uncertain. CDR1 and CDR2 (germline): MNHEY, SMNVEV (reference sequence). This CDR3 contains 15 residues. Deletions cut 4 bases from V and 6 bases from J, with 18 bases between. The CDR3 nucleotides read TGTGCCAGCAGTTCCAACCCTTTCTGGGCAGCTGAAGCTTTCTTT. The encoded protein is CASSSNPFWAAEAFF.

The J gene is TRBJ1-3, the V gene TRBV11-2; a weak D match, TRBD1 (5 bases). CDR3 length: 13 residues. Between the trimmed V and J ends, which lost 1 base and 9 bases, there was a span of 10 bases. The germline V gene has CDR1 SGHAT and CDR2 FQNNGV. CDR3 nucleotides: TGTGCCAGCAGCTTAGGGTCCCAGGGCACCATATATTTT. Its protein product is CASSLGSQGTIYF.

The count of this clone is one. The CDR3 DNA follows: TGTGCCAGCACTCAAGGAGGTGCAACTGAAGCTTTCTTT. As protein: CASTQGGATEAFF. J is TRBJ1-1 and V is TRBV6-5, with D hard to call. Germline V gene data show CDR1 as MNHEY and CDR2 as SVGAGI. The CDR3 length is 13 residues. V was trimmed by 7 bases and J by 5 bases, leaving 14 bases between them.

This rearrangement joins TRBV29-1 to TRBJ2-5, with D perhaps matching TRBD1 (6 bases). V lost 4 bases, J lost 5 bases, and 11 bases lay in between. The germline V gene has CDR1 SQVTM and CDR2 ANQGSEA. This CDR3 has 12 residues. This CDR3 is CSVGGGEETQYF. The CDR3 nucleotides read TGCAGCGTTGGAGGGGGAGAGGAGACCCAGTACTTC.

The rearrangement links TRBV6-5 to TRBJ2-5; 10 bases match TRBD1. Germline CDR1 is MNHEY and CDR2 is SVGAGI. The CDR3 contains 15 residues. J gave up 4 bases and V 6 bases, and 8 bases lay outside the gene matches. CDR3 DNA: TGTGCCAGCAGGCCCTCCGGGACAGGGGCAGAGACCCAGTACTTC. Translated: CASRPSGTGAETQYF.

V is TRBV6-5 and J is TRBJ1-2, with TRBD1 matching 9 bases. This CDR3 has 16 amino acids. Germline V gene lookup returns CDR1 MNHEY and CDR2 SVGAGI. Losses at the gene ends were 4 bases for V and 4 bases for J; bases not matched to a gene: 10. The CDR3 DNA sequence: TGTGCCAGCAGTTCCCAACCGGGACAGGGTAGCTATGGCTACACCTTC. Residues: CASSSQPGQGSYGYTF.

The rearrangement links TRBV5-5 to TRBJ2-1; D perhaps matches TRBD2 (6 bases). Looked up from germline, CDR1 is SGHKS and CDR2 is YYEKEE (reference sequence). V lost 2 bases and J lost 1, with 13 bases in between. The CDR3 consists of 16 residues. CDR3 amino acids: CASSFEGGASYNEQFF. The CDR3 bases are TGTGCCAGCAGCTTCGAGGGCGGGGCATCCTACAATGAGCAGTTCTTC.

This CDR3 reads CASSSSTGEEANYGYTF. The CDR3, as DNA: TGTGCCAGCAGCTCCTCGACAGGGGAAGAAGCTAACTATGGCTACACCTTC. V usage is TRBV9 and J usage is TRBJ1-2; 8 positions match TRBD1. The germline V gene has CDR1 SGDLS and CDR2 YYNGEE. The CDR3 runs 17 residues. V lost 4 bases to trimming and J lost 0 bases; unmatched junction nucleotides: 11.

The chain links TRBV6-5 to TRBJ1-2, with 7 bases identical to TRBD1. Germline assignment: CDR1 MNHEY and CDR2 SVGAGI. This CDR3 contains 12 residues. V was pared by 6 bases and J by 6 bases, with 4 bases of the junction left unmatched. CDR3 in DNA: TGTGCCAGCAGCAACAGGGGACATGGCTACACCTTC. This encodes CASSNRGHGYTF.

The V and J genes are TRBV2 and TRBJ2-7; 9 bases line up with TRBD1. The CDR3 length is 13 residues. V trimming: 1 base; J trimming: 10 bases; junction bases outside the gene matches: 5. Per germline, CDR1 SNHLY and CDR2 FYNNEI. For the CDR3, the DNA is TGTGCCAGCAGTGAAGGGATACAGGGGGCCCAGTACTTC. Residues: CASSEGIQGAQYF.

This sequence joins TRBV3-1 (or the pseudogene TRBV3-2) and TRBJ1-1, with no clear D. V lost 4 bases, J lost 2 bases, and 14 bases lay in between. The germline V gene encodes CDR1 LGHDT and CDR2 YNNKEL (reference sequence). The CDR3 totals 15 residues. The CDR3 nucleotides read TGTGCCAGCAGCCGACTACAAGGGAGTAACACTGAAGCTTTCTTT. As protein: CASSRLQGSNTEAFF.

This chain connects TRBV15 to TRBJ1-5; no clear D. CDR1 and CDR2 from the germline V gene are LNHNV and YYDKDF (reference sequence). The CDR3 runs 14 residues. The V gene lost 0 bases and the J gene lost 3 bases, with 6 bases spanning the gap. Written as DNA, the CDR3 is TGTGCCACCAGCAGAGATCTTCTCAATCAGCCCCAGCATTTT. This translates into CATSRDLLNQPQHF.

The chain employs TRBV5-1 and TRBJ2-3; 7 bases align to TRBD1. Germline V lookup: CDR1 SGHRS, CDR2 YFSETQ. Germline trimming cut 5 bases from V and 2 bases from J; bases unmatched to any gene: 14. This CDR3 comprises 17 residues. Here the CDR3 DNA reads TGCGCCAGCAGGCCGGAACAGGGGCTCGCCAACACAGATACGCAGTATTTT. Its translation: CASRPEQGLANTDTQYF.

The V gene is TRBV2, the J gene TRBJ1-5; D gene ambiguous. The V end was cut by 6 bases, the J end by 4 bases, with 10 bases between. The V gene's germline CDR1 is SNHLY and CDR2 FYNNEI. This CDR3 region has 13 residues. For the CDR3, the DNA is TGTGCCAGCAGGGGCACAGCAAATCAGCCCCAGCATTTT. Amino acid sequence: CASRGTANQPQHF.

This clone was seen ten or more times. The chain employs TRBV6-4 and TRBJ1-4, with D possibly being TRBD1 (5 bases). The CDR3 length is 16 residues. Germline lookup yields CDR1 MRHNA and CDR2 SNTAGT. With 7 bases removed from V and 3 bases from J, the gap between germline ends came to 18 bases. The DNA of the CDR3 is TGTGCCAGCACTGGGGCAGGGCAGAGTGCTAATGAAAAACTGTTTTTT. It translates to CASTGAGQSANEKLFF.

The chain couples TRBV27 to TRBJ1-5, with 11 bases aligning to TRBD1. J was trimmed by 6 bases and V by 6 bases; bases with no gene match: 1. This CDR3 contains 13 residues. Germline V gene sequence: CDR1 MNHEY, CDR2 SMNVEV (reference sequence). In DNA, the CDR3 is TGTGCCAGCAGGGGGACAGGGGGTCAGCCCCAGCATTTT. Translating gives CASRGTGGQPQHF.

The genes are TRBV6-5 and TRBJ2-3; D is possibly TRBD2 (6 bases). The ends were cut back, 7 bases at V and 2 bases at J, with 13 bases in the middle. CDR3 size: 14 residues. Germline V gene data show CDR1 as MNHEY and CDR2 as SVGAGI. The CDR3 is CASNIRGITDTQYF. The CDR3 region has the DNA TGTGCCAGCAACATCCGGGGGATCACAGATACGCAGTATTTT.

This rearrangement joins TRBV4-1 to TRBJ1-5; 9 nucleotides line up with TRBD1. Germline lookup yields CDR1 MGHRA and CDR2 YSYEKL. The J segment lost 4 bases and the V segment lost 0 bases, leaving 4 bases of the junction unmatched. The length of the CDR3 is 16 residues. CDR3 nucleotides: TGCGCCAGCAGCCAAGATGCCGGGACAGGGAATCAGCCCCAGCATTTT. It translates to CASSQDAGTGNQPQHF.

The genes are TRBV9 and TRBJ2-2; D possibly corresponds to TRBD2 (5 bases). The germline gives CDR1 SGDLS, CDR2 YYNGEE. The CDR3 spans 13 residues. V gave up 0 bases and J gave up 6 bases, with 6 bases separating them. This CDR3 is CASSVGESGELFF. The DNA of the CDR3 is TGTGCCAGCAGCGTAGGGGAGTCCGGGGAGCTGTTTTTT.